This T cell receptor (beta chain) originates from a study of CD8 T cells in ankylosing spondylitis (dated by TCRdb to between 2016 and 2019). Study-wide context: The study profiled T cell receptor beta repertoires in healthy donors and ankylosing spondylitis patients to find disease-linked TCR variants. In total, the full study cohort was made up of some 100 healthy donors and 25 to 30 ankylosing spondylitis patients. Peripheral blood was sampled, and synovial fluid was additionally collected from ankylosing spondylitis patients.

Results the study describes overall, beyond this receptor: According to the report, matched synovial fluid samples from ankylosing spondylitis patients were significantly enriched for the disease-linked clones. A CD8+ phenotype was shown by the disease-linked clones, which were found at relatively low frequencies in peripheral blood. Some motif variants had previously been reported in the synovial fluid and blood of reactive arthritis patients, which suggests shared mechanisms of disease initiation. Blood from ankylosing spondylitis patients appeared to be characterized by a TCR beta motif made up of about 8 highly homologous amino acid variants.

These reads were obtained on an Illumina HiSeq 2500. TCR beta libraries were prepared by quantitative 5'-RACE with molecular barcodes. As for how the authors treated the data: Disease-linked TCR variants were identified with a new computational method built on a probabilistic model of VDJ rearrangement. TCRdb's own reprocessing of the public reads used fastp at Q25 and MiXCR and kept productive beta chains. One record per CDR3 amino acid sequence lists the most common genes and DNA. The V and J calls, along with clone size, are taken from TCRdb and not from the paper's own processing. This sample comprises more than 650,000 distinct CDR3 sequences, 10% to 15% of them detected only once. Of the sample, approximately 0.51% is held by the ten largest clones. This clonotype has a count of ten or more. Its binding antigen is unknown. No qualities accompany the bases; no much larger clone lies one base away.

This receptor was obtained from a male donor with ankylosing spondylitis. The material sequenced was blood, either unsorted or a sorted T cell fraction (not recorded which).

The nucleotides are TGTGCCAGCAGCGCCAGGAACTATGGCTACACCTTC. Its protein is CASSARNYGYTF. The chain joins TRBV2 to TRBJ1-2; there is no confident call for the D gene. V loses 6 bases, J loses 2 bases, and the germline ends lie 7 bases apart. From a lookup of the germline V gene, CDR1 and CDR2 are SNHLY and FYNNEI. The CDR3 holds 12 amino acids from the cysteine to the phenylalanine. Only the CDR3 DNA stays, 36 bases, in frame from base 1. With the portions outside the CDR3 filled from the reference TRBV2 and TRBJ1-2 genes, the complete variable region becomes EPEVTQTPSHQVTQMGQEVILRCVPISNHLYFYWYRQILGQKVEFLVSFYNNEISEKSEIFDDQFSVERPDGSNFTLKIRSTKLEDSAMYFCASSARNYGYTFGSGTRLTVV.